This T cell receptor beta chain emerged from a study of blood T cell repertoires in COVID-19. Across the whole study: The origin of the acute and convalescent COVID-19 samples was the United States, Italy and Spain.

Original analysis: Nucleated cell counts were estimated from reference gene primer amplification. The protocol was immunoSEQ multiplex PCR, while the TCRdb copy is restricted to in-frame clones and leaves out a portion. The DNA gave D and trimming, while V, J and clone size come from that table. The sample gives 250,000 or so clones, approximately 86% of which show up once; around 2.4% is in the top ten. V lost 5 bases to trimming and J lost 17 bases, with 16 bases between them. CDR1 and CDR2 (germline): SGHTA, FQGTGA. This CDR3 has 12 residues. Adults between about 18 and 95 years of age took part from more than 20 US areas. Before being deemed recovered, Cohort 3 donors had two negative PCRs, clearance, or symptom resolution.

What was sequenced was PBMCs or T cells enriched from blood (not recorded which). The clonotype originates from a young woman who had recovered from COVID-19. This chain connects TRBV7-3 to TRBJ1-6; tentative D call: TRBD1 (6 bases). The CDR3 spells CASSPPGGQVHF. Written as DNA, the CDR3 is TGTGCCAGCAGCCCACCGGGGGGGCAGGTCCACTTT.